This T cell receptor beta chain was recorded in a study of blood T cell repertoires in COVID-19. This CDR3 comprises 16 residues. V was clipped by 5 bases and J by 8 bases; unmatched bases: 12. Germline V lookup: CDR1 SEHNR, CDR2 FQNEAQ (reference sequence). The protocol was immunoSEQ multiplex PCR, while the TCRdb copy is restricted to in-frame clones and leaves out a portion. Among more than 35,000 clones listed, roughly nine tenths were seen once. This clone was picked up one time. Sequenced: peripheral blood. The TCR sequence derives from a woman aged 25 to 39 in a cohort sampled during active COVID-19. V gene TRBV7-9 combines with J gene TRBJ2-1; 10 bases fit TRBD2. Written as DNA, the CDR3 is TGTGCCAGCAGCCCCAGAGGCCTAGCGGGAGAGTATGAGCAGTTCTTC. This translates into CASSPRGLAGEYEQFF.